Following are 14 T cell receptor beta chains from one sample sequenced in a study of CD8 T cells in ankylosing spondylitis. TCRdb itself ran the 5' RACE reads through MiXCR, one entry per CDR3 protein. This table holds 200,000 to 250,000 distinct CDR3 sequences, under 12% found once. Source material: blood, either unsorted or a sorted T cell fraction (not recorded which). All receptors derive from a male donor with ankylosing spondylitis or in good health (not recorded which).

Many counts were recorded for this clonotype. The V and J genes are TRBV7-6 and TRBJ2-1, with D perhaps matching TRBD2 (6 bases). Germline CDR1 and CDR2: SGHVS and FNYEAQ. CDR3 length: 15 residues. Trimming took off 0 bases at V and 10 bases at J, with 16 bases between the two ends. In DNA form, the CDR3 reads TGTGCCAGCAGCTTAGCTGGTCACGGGGGACGAGAGCAGTTCTTC. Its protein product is CASSLAGHGGREQFF.

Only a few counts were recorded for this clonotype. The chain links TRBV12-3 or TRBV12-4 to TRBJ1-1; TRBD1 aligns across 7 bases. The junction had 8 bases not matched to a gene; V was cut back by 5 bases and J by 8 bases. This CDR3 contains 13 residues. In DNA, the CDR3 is TGTGCCAGCAGTGGGGGACAGCCCGACGAAGCTTTCTTT. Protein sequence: CASSGGQPDEAFF.

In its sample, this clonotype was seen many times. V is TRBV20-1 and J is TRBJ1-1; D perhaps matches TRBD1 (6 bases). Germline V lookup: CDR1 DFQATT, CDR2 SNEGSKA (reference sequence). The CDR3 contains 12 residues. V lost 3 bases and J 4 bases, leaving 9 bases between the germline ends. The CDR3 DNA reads TGCAGTGCTAGTACAGGGACCACTGAAGCTTTCTTT. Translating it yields CSASTGTTEAFF.

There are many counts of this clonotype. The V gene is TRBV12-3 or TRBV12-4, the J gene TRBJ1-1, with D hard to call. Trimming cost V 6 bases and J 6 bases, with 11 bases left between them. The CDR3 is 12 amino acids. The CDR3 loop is CASSRGGAEAFF. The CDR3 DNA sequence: TGTGCCAGCAGCCGGGGTGGGGCTGAAGCTTTCTTT.

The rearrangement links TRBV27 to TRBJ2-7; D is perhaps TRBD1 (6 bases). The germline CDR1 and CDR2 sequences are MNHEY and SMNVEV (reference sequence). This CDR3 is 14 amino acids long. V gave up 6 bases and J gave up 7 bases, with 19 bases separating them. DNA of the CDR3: TGTGCCAGCAGCATGAGGGACACCCGACGGGAGCAGTACTTC. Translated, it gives CASSMRDTRREQYF.

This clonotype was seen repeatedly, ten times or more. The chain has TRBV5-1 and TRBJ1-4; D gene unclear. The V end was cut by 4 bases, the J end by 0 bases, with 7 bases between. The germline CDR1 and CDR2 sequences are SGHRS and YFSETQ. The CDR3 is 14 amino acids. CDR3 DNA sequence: TGCGCCAGCAGCGTCGCAGCAACTAATGAAAAACTGTTTTTT. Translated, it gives CASSVAATNEKLFF.

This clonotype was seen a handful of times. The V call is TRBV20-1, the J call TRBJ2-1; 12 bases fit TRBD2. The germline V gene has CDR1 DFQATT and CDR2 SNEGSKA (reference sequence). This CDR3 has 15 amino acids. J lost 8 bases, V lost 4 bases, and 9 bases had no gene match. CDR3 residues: CSATHTSGGLHEQFF. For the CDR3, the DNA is TGCAGTGCTACCCATACTAGCGGGGGGCTACATGAGCAGTTCTTC.

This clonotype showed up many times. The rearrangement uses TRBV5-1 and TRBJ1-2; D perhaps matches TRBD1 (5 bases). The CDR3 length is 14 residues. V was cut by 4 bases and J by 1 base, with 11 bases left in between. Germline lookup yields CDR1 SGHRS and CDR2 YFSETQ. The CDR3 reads CASSQMTDNYGYTF. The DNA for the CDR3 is TGCGCCAGCAGCCAAATGACAGATAACTATGGCTACACCTTC.

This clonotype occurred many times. CDR3 loop: CASTLLGGAYNEQFF. DNA for the CDR3: TGTGCCAGCACCCTGTTGGGGGGCGCCTACAATGAGCAGTTCTTC. V usage is TRBV7-2 and J usage is TRBJ2-1; perhaps D is TRBD1 or TRBD2 (6 bases each). The CDR3 consists of 15 residues. Germline V gene sequence: CDR1 SGHTA, CDR2 FQGNSA. V shed 7 bases and J shed 2 bases, with 15 bases lying between them.

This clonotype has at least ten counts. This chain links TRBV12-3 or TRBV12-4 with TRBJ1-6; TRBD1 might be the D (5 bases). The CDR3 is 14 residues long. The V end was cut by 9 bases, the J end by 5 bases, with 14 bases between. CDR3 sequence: CASHGAGHNSPLHF. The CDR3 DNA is TGTGCCAGTCACGGCGCAGGGCATAATTCACCCCTCCACTTT.

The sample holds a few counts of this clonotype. The CDR3 sequence: CSAENRNTYEQYF. Written as DNA, the CDR3 is TGCAGTGCTGAAAACAGGAATACCTACGAGCAGTACTTC. The chain joins TRBV20-1 to TRBJ2-7, with a weak D call TRBD1 (5 bases). The V and J ends lost 5 bases and 2 bases respectively, with 13 bases between them. Looked up from germline, CDR1 is DFQATT and CDR2 is SNEGSKA (reference sequence). The CDR3 totals 13 residues.

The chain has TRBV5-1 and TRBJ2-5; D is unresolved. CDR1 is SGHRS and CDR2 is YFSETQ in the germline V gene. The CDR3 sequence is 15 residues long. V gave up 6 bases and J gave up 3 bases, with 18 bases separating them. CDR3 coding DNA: TGCGCCAGCACCCCCACACCGGGCAGAAAAGAGACCCAGTACTTC. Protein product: CASTPTPGRKETQYF.

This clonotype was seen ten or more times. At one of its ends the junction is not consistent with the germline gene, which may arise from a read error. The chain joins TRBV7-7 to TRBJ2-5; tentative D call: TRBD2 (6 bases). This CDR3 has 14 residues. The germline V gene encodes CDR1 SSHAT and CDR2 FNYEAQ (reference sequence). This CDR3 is CASSLGDYQETQYF. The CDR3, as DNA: TGTGCTAGCAGCTTAGGGGACTACCAAGAGACCCAGTACTTC.

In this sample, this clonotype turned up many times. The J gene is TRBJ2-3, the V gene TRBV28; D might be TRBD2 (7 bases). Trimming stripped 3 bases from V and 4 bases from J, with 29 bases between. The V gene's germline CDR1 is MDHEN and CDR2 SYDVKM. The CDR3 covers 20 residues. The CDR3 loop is CASSLVGGGTPSKGADTQYF. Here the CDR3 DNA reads TGTGCCAGCAGTTTGGTGGGAGGGGGGACTCCCTCCAAGGGCGCAGATACGCAGTATTTT.